The next 28 T cell receptor beta chains were all read from a single sample in a study of radiation and T cells in renal cell carcinoma. Sequenced by immunoSEQ multiplex PCR; TCRdb stores in-frame clones only, minus some. The sample lists 100,000 to 150,000 clones; 88% were seen once. Time point: blood 2 weeks post-SBRT. The treatment here: 15 Gy SBRT to primary tumor, nephrectomy 4 weeks later. The sample here was blood, taken from a patient whose treatment included radiotherapy and nephrectomy. The origin of the receptors is a woman in her 70s with renal cell carcinoma.

V usage is TRBV7-8 and J usage is TRBJ1-5; no clear D gene. V was cut by 5 bases and J by 1 base, with 12 bases left in between. Germline lookup yields CDR1 SGHVS and CDR2 FQNEAQ. CDR3 size: 15 residues. The CDR3 DNA sequence: TGTGCCAGCAGCCCGGGGAGAGACAGCAATCAGCCCCAGCATTTT. Protein sequence: CASSPGRDSNQPQHF. The full variable domain, its missing parts supplied by reference TRBV7-8 and TRBJ1-5, is GAGVSQSPRYKVAKRGQDVALRCDPISGHVSLFWYQQALGQGPEFLTYFQNEAQLDKSGLPSDRFFAERPEGSVSTLKIQRTQQEDSAVYLCASSPGRDSNQPQHFGDGTRLSIL.

This chain uses TRBV9 with TRBJ2-5; D unclear. Per germline, CDR1 SGDLS and CDR2 YYNGEE. Deletions cut 4 bases from V and 3 bases from J, with 13 bases between. The CDR3 sequence is 14 residues long. The CDR3 nucleotides are TGTGCCAGCAGCCCCAGGTTAAGGGAAGAGACCCAGTACTTC. It encodes CASSPRLREETQYF.

This sequence joins TRBV6-6 and TRBJ1-1; 8 positions agree with TRBD1. The V segment lost 9 bases and the J segment 1 base; nucleotides outside the gene matches: 1. Germline CDR1 MNHNY, CDR2 SVGAGI (reference sequence). This CDR3 comprises 12 residues. CDR3 sequence (DNA): TGTGCCAGAGGACAGGGGAACACTGAAGCTTTCTTT. This codes for CARGQGNTEAFF.

This CDR3 reads CARSFSGNQPQHF. The CDR3 DNA follows: TGTGCCAGAAGCTTTTCCGGCAATCAGCCCCAGCATTTT. The chain uses TRBV5-3 and TRBJ1-5; D not certain. TRBV5-3 qualifies as an ORF whose function is uncertain. The V end lost 2 bases, the J end lost 2 bases, and 5 bases lay between the germline ends. The CDR3 covers 13 residues.

The rearrangement uses TRBV7-9 and TRBJ2-1, with unresolved D. Per germline, CDR1 SEHNR and CDR2 FQNEAQ (reference sequence). Trimming removed 4 bases from V and 3 bases from J, with 13 bases in between. The CDR3 totals 15 residues. Here the CDR3 reads CASSSGLVRYNEQFF. As DNA, the CDR3 is TGTGCCAGCAGCTCCGGCCTAGTCCGCTACAATGAGCAGTTCTTC.

The CDR3 nucleotides are TGTGCCATCAGTCCGGGACTCCCGTTCGGCTACACCTTC. This codes for CAISPGLPFGYTF. The J gene is TRBJ1-2, the V gene TRBV10-3, with D perhaps matching TRBD1 (5 bases). The CDR3 loop spans 13 amino acids. V shed 5 bases and J shed 8 bases, with 15 bases lying between them. Germline CDR1 ENHRY, CDR2 SYGVKD.

This chain joins TRBV23-1 and TRBJ2-5; TRBD2 aligns across 12 bases. TRBV23-1 falls under the ORF class, with uncertain function. The CDR3 runs to 18 residues. With 4 bases clipped from V and 1 base from J, the junction kept 10 bases outside the gene matches. The CDR3 DNA is TGCGCCAGCAGTCGGAGGTCTAGCGGGGGGGTTCTCCAAGAGACCCAGTACTTC. Residues: CASSRRSSGGVLQETQYF.

The chain employs TRBV11-3 and TRBJ1-3, with D perhaps matching TRBD1 (6 bases). This CDR3 is 16 amino acids long. Trimming stripped 5 bases from V and 0 bases from J, with 14 bases between. Germline V gene data show CDR1 as SGHNT and CDR2 as YENEEA. The CDR3 sequence is CASSTPGQTSGNTIYF. The DNA of the CDR3 is TGTGCCAGCAGCACCCCCGGACAGACCTCTGGAAACACCATATATTTT. Full variable domain (rest looked up from reference TRBV11-3 and TRBJ1-3): EAGVVQSPRYKIIEKKQPVAFWCNPISGHNTLYWYLQNLGQGPELLIRYENEEAVDDSQLPKDRFSAERLKGVDSTLKIQPAELGDSAVYLCASSTPGQTSGNTIYFGEGSWLTVV.

This clone appeared once. The chain couples TRBV7-9 to TRBJ2-1, with a weak D call TRBD1 (6 bases). Deletions cut 2 bases from V and 2 bases from J, with 13 bases between. Germline CDR1 is SEHNR and CDR2 is FQNEAQ (reference sequence). CDR3 length: 16 amino acids. CDR3 amino acids: CASSLSGRTAYNEQFF. The CDR3 DNA reads TGTGCCAGCAGCTTATCCGGACGGACAGCCTACAATGAGCAGTTCTTC.

The J gene is TRBJ1-5, the V gene TRBV28; possibly TRBD1 for D (5 bases). Germline V gives CDR1 MDHEN, CDR2 SYDVKM. The CDR3 totals 14 residues. V was pared by 3 bases and J by 7 bases, with 13 bases between. This CDR3 reads CASSLSGAQQPQHF. The CDR3 region has the DNA TGTGCCAGCAGTTTGTCCGGGGCACAGCAGCCCCAGCATTTT.

V is TRBV6-6 and J is TRBJ1-1; the D is unclear. The germline V gene encodes CDR1 MNHNY and CDR2 SVGAGI (reference sequence). The CDR3 runs to 13 residues. Trimming removed 6 bases from V and 0 bases from J, with 8 bases in between. The chain's CDR3 is CASRVKMNTEAFF. CDR3 nucleotides: TGTGCCAGCAGGGTTAAAATGAACACTGAAGCTTTCTTT.

The chain joins TRBV4-3 to TRBJ1-2; D is ambiguous. Looked up from germline, CDR1 is LGHNA and CDR2 is YSLEER. This CDR3 has 15 amino acids. The V and J ends lost 0 bases and 2 bases respectively, with 10 bases between them. In nucleotides, the CDR3 is TGCGCCAGCAGCCAAGATCGGACTGAAAACTATGGCTACACCTTC. As protein: CASSQDRTENYGYTF.

The chain combines TRBV30 with TRBJ1-2, with D unresolved. With 0 bases removed from V and 8 bases from J, the gap between germline ends came to 16 bases. Germline-derived CDR1 and CDR2 are GTSNPN and SVGIG (reference sequence). The CDR3 totals 14 residues. The CDR3 sequence: CAWSVRSTSYGYTF. CDR3 coding DNA: TGTGCCTGGAGTGTCCGATCGACAAGCTACGGCTACACCTTC.

This clone was observed a handful of times. The rearrangement uses TRBV7-6 and TRBJ1-2, with D possibly being TRBD1 (5 bases). Trimming took off 1 base at V and 3 bases at J, with 9 bases between the two ends. There are 14 residues in the CDR3. Germline V lookup: CDR1 SGHVS, CDR2 FNYEAQ. The CDR3 DNA sequence: TGTGCCAGCAGCTTAGGAAGAGGGGACTATGGCTACACCTTC. It is translated as CASSLGRGDYGYTF.

The count of this clone is one. The rearrangement joins TRBV7-9 to TRBJ2-5; D gene ambiguous. CDR1 and CDR2 (germline): SEHNR, FQNEAQ (reference sequence). This CDR3 has 12 amino acids. V was shortened by 4 bases and J by 7 bases, with 10 bases between the two germline ends. CDR3 residues: CASSSVPGTQYF. CDR3 nucleotide sequence: TGTGCCAGCAGCTCAGTGCCCGGGACCCAGTACTTC.

This sequence joins TRBV5-6 and TRBJ2-3; D remains ambiguous. With 0 bases removed from V and 1 base from J, the gap between germline ends came to 3 bases. Germline CDR1 SGHDT, CDR2 YYEEEE. The length of the CDR3 is 13 residues. The CDR3 DNA reads TGTGCCAGCAGCTTGGCGGGCACAGATACGCAGTATTTT. Its protein product is CASSLAGTDTQYF.

The chain recombines TRBV5-1 with TRBJ2-5, with TRBD2 matching over 14 bases. Germline CDR1 SGHRS, CDR2 YFSETQ. With V trimmed by 4 bases and J by 2 bases, 10 bases remained unmatched. The CDR3 contains 18 residues. CDR3 sequence (DNA): TGCGCCAGCAGCCGTGGGACTAGCGGGGGCCGAGGGCAAGAGACCCAGTACTTC. The encoded protein is CASSRGTSGGRGQETQYF.

J is TRBJ1-1 and V is TRBV28; maybe TRBD1 (6 bases). The CDR3 is 15 residues long. The V end was cut by 5 bases, the J end by 0 bases, with 13 bases between. Looked up from germline, CDR1 is MDHEN and CDR2 is SYDVKM. CDR3 sequence: CASSGGTYMNTEAFF. The CDR3 DNA reads TGTGCCAGCAGTGGGGGGACATACATGAACACTGAAGCTTTCTTT.

The chain uses TRBV5-4 and TRBJ2-4; 12 bases fit TRBD2. CDR1 is SGHNT and CDR2 is YYREEE in the germline V gene (reference sequence). This CDR3 is 19 amino acids long. The junction had 14 bases not matched to a gene; V was cut back by 4 bases and J by 3 bases. The CDR3 is CASSGASGGGRLGKNIQYF. The CDR3 nucleotides read TGTGCCAGCAGCGGAGCTAGCGGGGGGGGCCGTCTCGGCAAAAACATTCAGTACTTC.

The J gene is TRBJ1-5, the V gene TRBV7-2, with D hard to call. V lost 5 bases, J lost 5 bases, and 10 bases lay in between. The CDR3 totals 13 residues. From germline, CDR1 is SGHTA and CDR2 FQGNSA. The CDR3 DNA is TGTGCCAGCAGCCAAGGACCCGATCAGCCCCAGCATTTT. Its protein product is CASSQGPDQPQHF. Full variable domain (rest looked up from reference TRBV7-2 and TRBJ1-5): GAGVSQSPSNKVTEKGKDVELRCDPISGHTALYWYRQSLGQGLEFLIYFQGNSAPDKSGLPSDRFSAERTGGSVSTLTIQRTQQEDSAVYLCASSQGPDQPQHFGDGTRLSIL.

The chain couples TRBV28 to TRBJ2-3; 9 nucleotides match TRBD2. From germline, CDR1 is MDHEN and CDR2 SYDVKM. The CDR3 runs 16 residues. V was pared by 3 bases and J by 6 bases, with 10 bases of the junction left unmatched. CDR3 region: CASSLGLAGLRDTQYF. CDR3 bases: TGTGCCAGCAGTTTGGGTCTAGCGGGGTTGCGGGATACGCAGTATTTT. The whole variable domain, remainder taken from reference TRBV28 and TRBJ2-3, is DVKVTQSSRYLVKRTGEKVFLECVQDMDHENMFWYRQDPGLGLRLIYFSYDVKMKEKGDIPEGYSVSREKKERFSLILESASTNQTSMYLCASSLGLAGLRDTQYFGPGTRLTVL.

CDR3 DNA sequence: TGTGCCAGCAGCTTGGACTTCGGGGGGGCCTCCTACGAGCAGTACTTC. Protein: CASSLDFGGASYEQYF. The rearrangement links TRBV5-4 to TRBJ2-7, with 8 nucleotides matching TRBD2. The CDR3 is 16 amino acids. CDR1 and CDR2 (germline): SGHNT, YYREEE (reference sequence). V lost 0 bases, J lost 0 bases, and 5 bases stayed unmatched.

J is TRBJ1-2 and V is TRBV5-5, with 10 bases that match TRBD1. The CDR3 totals 15 residues. J gave up 4 bases and V 0 bases, and 3 bases lay outside the gene matches. Germline V gene data show CDR1 as SGHKS and CDR2 as YYEKEE (reference sequence). The CDR3 protein is CASSLAGTGAYGYTF. In DNA form, the CDR3 reads TGTGCCAGCAGCTTGGCCGGGACAGGGGCCTATGGCTACACCTTC.

As concerns this clone: This sample also contains other DNA sequences that code for the same CDR3. The chain has TRBV7-8 and TRBJ2-7; weak D call: TRBD1 (5 bases). The V and J ends lost 0 bases and 1 base respectively, with 7 bases between them. CDR3 length equals 14 residues. Germline V gives CDR1 SGHVS, CDR2 FQNEAQ. The CDR3 coding sequence is TGTGCCAGCAGCTTAGCGCACAGGTCCTACGAGCAGTACTTC. Protein product: CASSLAHRSYEQYF.

The V call is TRBV11-2, the J call TRBJ1-2, with 7 bases identical to TRBD1. The CDR3 runs 14 residues. J was trimmed by 8 bases and V by 5 bases; bases with no gene match: 11. Germline CDR1 reads SGHAT; CDR2 reads FQNNGV. The CDR3 region has the DNA TGTGCCAGCAGCCCGGGACAGCCCTCTCGCGGCTACACCTTC. The encoded protein is CASSPGQPSRGYTF.

The gene calls are TRBV2 and TRBJ2-5; 13 positions match TRBD2. CDR1 is SNHLY, CDR2 FYNNEI, per germline. J was trimmed by 2 bases and V by 5 bases; bases with no gene match: 8. CDR3 length: 17 residues. The CDR3 region is CASSKRTSGGPQETQYF. DNA of the CDR3: TGTGCCAGCAGTAAAAGGACTAGCGGGGGACCGCAAGAGACCCAGTACTTC.

This clone was detected once. The rearrangement links TRBV4-1 to TRBJ1-4, with TRBD1 matching 10 bases. The CDR3 loop spans 15 amino acids. Germline loops: CDR1 MGHRA, CDR2 YSYEKL. The V gene end was trimmed by 4 bases and the J gene end by 5 bases; junction bases not matched to a gene: 4. CDR3 region: CASSLTDRGNEKLFF. CDR3 DNA: TGCGCCAGCAGCCTCACGGACAGGGGGAATGAAAAACTGTTTTTT.

The chain employs TRBV6-5 and TRBJ1-2; TRBD1 matches 9 bases. The ends lost 5 bases at V and 5 bases at J; junction bases unmatched: 3. The CDR3 runs 13 residues. Germline CDR1 MNHEY, CDR2 SVGAGI. DNA of the CDR3: TGTGCCAGCAGTCACGGGACAGGGTATGGCTACACCTTC. Its translation: CASSHGTGYGYTF.